Listed here are 15 T cell receptor beta chains from one sample, sequenced in a study of CD8 T cells in ankylosing spondylitis. TCRdb passed the 5' RACE reads through MiXCR, listing each CDR3 protein once. The profile shows 250,000 or so distinct CDR3 sequences, about 10% of them singletons. Sequenced material: blood, either unsorted or a sorted T cell fraction (not recorded which). The origin of the receptors is a male donor with ankylosing spondylitis or in good health (not recorded which).

This clonotype appeared many times. The chain combines TRBV20-1 with TRBJ2-1, with 9 bases fitting TRBD2. Trimming took 6 bases from V and 5 from J; bases not matched to a gene: 11. Germline V gene sequence: CDR1 DFQATT, CDR2 SNEGSKA (reference sequence). The CDR3 has 15 residues. The CDR3 region is CSASRLAEPHNEQFF. Written as DNA, the CDR3 is TGCAGTGCCAGTAGACTAGCGGAACCACACAATGAGCAGTTCTTC.

This clonotype was counted only a few times. The chain employs TRBV24-1 and TRBJ2-2; a weak D match, TRBD2 (5 bases). Trimming pared 4 bases from V and 2 bases from J, leaving 13 bases between. This CDR3 comprises 16 residues. CDR1 is KGHDR and CDR2 is SFDVKD in the germline V gene. The CDR3, as DNA: TGTGCCACCAGTGACTCTAACCCGGGAAACACCGGGGAGCTGTTTTTT. As protein: CATSDSNPGNTGELFF.

This clonotype was found a few times. The genes are TRBV12-3 or TRBV12-4 and TRBJ2-2, with 8 bases lining up with TRBD1. J gave up 3 bases and V 3 bases, and 3 bases lay outside the gene matches. The CDR3 extends over 15 amino acids. The CDR3 sequence: CASSFHRGDTGELFF. CDR3 bases: TGTGCCAGCAGTTTCCACAGGGGGGACACCGGGGAGCTGTTTTTT.

This clonotype was detected ten times or more. The V and J genes are TRBV4-1 and TRBJ1-1, with a tentative D call TRBD1 (5 bases). CDR1 is MGHRA, CDR2 YSYEKL, per germline. With 3 bases removed from V and 8 bases from J, the gap between germline ends came to 16 bases. The CDR3 is 14 residues long. The CDR3 protein is CASSQGPRRREAFF. The DNA for the CDR3 is TGCGCCAGCAGCCAGGGGCCTCGGAGGAGGGAAGCTTTCTTT.

The CDR3 reads CSVVASTDTQYF. In DNA form, the CDR3 reads TGCAGCGTTGTAGCGTCCACAGATACGCAGTATTTT. The chain carries TRBV29-1 and TRBJ2-3; TRBD2 might be the D (5 bases). The CDR3 has 12 amino acids. V dropped 4 bases and J dropped 2 bases, with 7 bases sitting between them. Germline V gives CDR1 SQVTM, CDR2 ANQGSEA.

This clonotype has at least ten counts. This sequence joins TRBV3-1 and TRBJ2-1; TRBD2 is a possible D gene (6 bases). The CDR3 extends over 16 amino acids. V was cut by 1 base and J by 0 bases, with 10 bases left in between. Germline CDR1 is LGHDT and CDR2 is YNNKEL (reference sequence). The CDR3 spells CASSQVGGVSYNEQFF. The CDR3 region has the DNA TGTGCCAGCAGCCAAGTTGGCGGGGTCTCCTACAATGAGCAGTTCTTC.

This clonotype was picked up many times. J is TRBJ2-1 and V is TRBV20-1; 11 bases line up with TRBD2. V lost 6 bases and J lost 4; bases outside the gene matches: 8. The CDR3 length is 15 residues. Germline CDR1 and CDR2: DFQATT and SNEGSKA (reference sequence). The CDR3, as DNA: TGCAGTGCCGGGCTGGGACTAGCGGAATACAATGAGCAGTTCTTC. This codes for CSAGLGLAEYNEQFF.

This clonotype occurred many times. The genes are TRBV7-3 and TRBJ2-3; a possible D gene is TRBD2 (7 bases). The germline CDR1 and CDR2 sequences are SGHTA and FQGTGA. Trimming cost V 5 bases and J 3 bases, with 12 bases left between them. The CDR3 loop spans 14 amino acids. The CDR3 here is CASSKGGRTDTQYF. The CDR3 bases are TGTGCCAGCAGCAAGGGGGGGCGGACAGATACGCAGTATTTT.

The table lists this clonotype with many counts. The V and J genes are TRBV5-1 and TRBJ2-7; D is undetermined. The CDR3 has 14 residues. V was trimmed by 0 bases and J by 2 bases, leaving 9 bases between them. Germline lookup yields CDR1 SGHRS and CDR2 YFSETQ. CDR3: CASSLEPDPYEQYF. The CDR3 DNA follows: TGCGCCAGCAGCTTGGAGCCCGATCCCTACGAGCAGTACTTC. The entire variable domain, with the rest obtained from reference TRBV5-1 and TRBJ2-7, is as follows: KAGVTQTPRYLIKTRGQQVTLSCSPISGHRSVSWYQQTPGQGLQFLFEYFSETQRNKGNFPGRFSGRQFSNSRSEMNVSTLELGDSALYLCASSLEPDPYEQYFGPGTRLTVT.

This clonotype was seen only once. J is TRBJ1-1 and V is TRBV5-1; D is unclear. In germline, CDR1 is SGHRS, CDR2 YFSETQ. The CDR3 length is 13 residues. V lost 4 bases and J 0 bases, leaving 7 bases between the germline ends. The CDR3 nucleotides are TGCGCCAGCAGCACTGCTGTGAACACTGAAGCTTTCTTT. Encoded protein: CASSTAVNTEAFF.

This clonotype was recorded many times. The chain has TRBV20-1 and TRBJ1-2; D remains ambiguous. Between the trimmed V and J ends, which lost 6 bases and 0 bases, there was a span of 11 bases. The CDR3 totals 13 residues. Looked up from germline, CDR1 is DFQATT and CDR2 is SNEGSKA (reference sequence). CDR3 sequence (DNA): TGCAGTGCCACGCCGGGAGCTAACTATGGCTACACCTTC. Its protein is CSATPGANYGYTF.

This clonotype has ten or more counts. The chain recombines TRBV25-1 with TRBJ2-4; D might be TRBD1 or TRBD2, each matching 5 bases. V lost 3 bases and J 4 bases, leaving 16 bases between the germline ends. CDR1 is MGHDK, CDR2 SYGVNS, per germline. The CDR3 runs 16 residues. This CDR3 reads CASSDGTENGKNIQYF. Written as DNA, the CDR3 is TGTGCCAGCAGTGATGGGACGGAGAACGGGAAAAACATTCAGTACTTC.

Only a few counts were recorded for this clonotype. The chain recombines TRBV20-1 with TRBJ2-7; D not certain. V was pared by 3 bases and J by 2 bases, with 14 bases between. Germline V lookup: CDR1 DFQATT, CDR2 SNEGSKA (reference sequence). The CDR3 spans 14 residues. CDR3 bases: TGCAGTGCTAGGGGCGGAGTGGGTACCTACGAGCAGTACTTC. As protein: CSARGGVGTYEQYF.

This clonotype was seen repeatedly, ten times or more. The V gene is TRBV5-6, the J gene TRBJ2-5; 7 positions match TRBD2. The CDR3 is made up of 16 amino acids. With V trimmed by 2 bases and J by 2 bases, 9 bases remained unmatched. Germline CDR1 is SGHDT and CDR2 is YYEEEE. CDR3 sequence (DNA): TGTGCCAGCAGCTTTAGTTCCGGACTAGGACAAGAGACCCAGTACTTC. This codes for CASSFSSGLGQETQYF.

There are many counts of this clonotype. The chain uses TRBV20-1 and TRBJ2-7; 8 bases map to TRBD2. Germline loops: CDR1 DFQATT, CDR2 SNEGSKA (reference sequence). V lost 1 base and J lost 3; bases outside the gene matches: 8. This CDR3 is built from 15 residues. The CDR3: CSARARTSNDYEQYF. Here the CDR3 DNA reads TGCAGTGCTAGAGCCCGGACTAGCAACGACTACGAGCAGTACTTC.